Below, 16 T cell receptor beta chains from the same sample are listed, as sequenced in a study of T-cell memory formation after mild COVID-19. TCRdb fed the 5' RACE reads into MiXCR, producing one record per CDR3 protein. This table has about 600,000 distinct CDR3 sequences, roughly 20% appearing once. Sequencing was done on a sample of PBMCs or a T cell subset sorted from them (not recorded which). These receptors were taken from an adult woman who had mild COVID-19 (a few samples of this study predate the infection). Cell type and time point are not known.

CDR3 amino acids: CASTERGGTYNEQFF. In nucleotides, the CDR3 is TGTGCCAGCACCGAGAGGGGGGGCACGTACAATGAGCAGTTCTTC. The rearrangement uses TRBV9 and TRBJ2-1; D perhaps matches TRBD2 (7 bases). CDR3 size: 15 residues. Trimming removed 6 bases at V and 4 bases at J, with 17 bases between. Looked up from germline, CDR1 is SGDLS and CDR2 is YYNGEE.

The chain links TRBV6-5 to TRBJ2-7; 7 bases are a match to TRBD1. The CDR3 covers 14 residues. With 7 bases clipped from V and 1 base from J, the junction kept 7 bases outside the gene matches. Per germline, CDR1 MNHEY and CDR2 SVGAGI. The CDR3: CASIRTGNSYEQYF. CDR3 coding DNA: TGTGCCAGCATACGGACAGGTAATTCCTACGAGCAGTACTTC.

This clonotype was seen only a few times. The J gene is TRBJ2-1, the V gene TRBV15; TRBD2 matches 9 bases. The CDR3 is 17 amino acids. V shed 0 bases, J shed 4 bases, and the junction held 7 bases outside the gene matches. CDR1 LNHNV and CDR2 YYDKDF come from the germline V gene (reference sequence). The CDR3 reads CATSRDFGLAGYNEQFF. CDR3 nucleotide sequence: TGTGCCACCAGCAGAGATTTCGGGCTAGCGGGGTACAATGAGCAGTTCTTC.

This clonotype was counted only a few times. The CDR3 here is CASSNQGAGDYGYTF. The DNA of the CDR3 is TGCGCCAGCAGCAACCAGGGGGCCGGGGACTATGGCTACACCTTC. The chain couples TRBV5-1 to TRBJ1-2; TRBD1 matches 8 bases. Germline CDR1 is SGHRS and CDR2 is YFSETQ. The length of the CDR3 is 15 residues. V dropped 4 bases and J dropped 3; count of bases not matched to a gene: 8.

CDR3 loop: CASSLATTGELFF. The CDR3 coding sequence is TGCGCCAGCAGCTTAGCCACAACCGGGGAGCTGTTTTTT. The chain employs TRBV5-1 and TRBJ2-2; D remains ambiguous. Trimming left V 2 bases short and J 5 bases short, with 7 bases between. This CDR3 spans 13 amino acids. CDR1 is SGHRS, CDR2 YFSETQ, per germline.

V usage is TRBV5-1 and J usage is TRBJ2-5, with TRBD1 as a possible D gene (6 bases). This CDR3 has 16 amino acids. Germline CDR1 SGHRS, CDR2 YFSETQ. Trimming removed 0 bases at V and 2 bases at J, with 14 bases between. CDR3 amino acids: CASSLAGAPPQETQYF. The CDR3 DNA reads TGCGCCAGCAGCTTGGCAGGGGCCCCCCCACAAGAGACCCAGTACTTC.

The chain has TRBV7-2 and TRBJ1-2; a weak D match, TRBD1 (6 bases). The CDR3 extends over 15 amino acids. Germline CDR1 is SGHTA and CDR2 is FQGNSA. With 3 bases removed from V and 3 bases from J, the gap between germline ends came to 14 bases. CDR3 region: CASSLKGGFDYGYTF. The CDR3 nucleotides read TGTGCCAGCAGCTTGAAGGGGGGGTTTGACTATGGCTACACCTTC. The full variable domain, in which reference TRBV7-2 and TRBJ1-2 provide the parts outside the CDR3, is GAGVSQSPSNKVTEKGKDVELRCDPISGHTALYWYRQSLGQGLEFLIYFQGNSAPDKSGLPSDRFSAERTGGSVSTLTIQRTQQEDSAVYLCASSLKGGFDYGYTFGSGTRLTVV.

In its sample, this clonotype was seen a few times. The chain uses TRBV9 and TRBJ2-2; D is undetermined. Germline CDR1 is SGDLS and CDR2 is YYNGEE. V was trimmed by 4 bases and J by 5 bases, leaving 12 bases between them. The length of the CDR3 is 14 residues. The CDR3 loop is CASSPNVGTGELFF. CDR3 coding DNA: TGTGCCAGCAGCCCCAATGTCGGGACCGGGGAGCTGTTTTTT.

Only a few counts were recorded for this clonotype. The chain couples TRBV4-2 to TRBJ2-1; D is undetermined. The germline V gene encodes CDR1 LGHNA and CDR2 YNFKEQ. Trimming stripped 0 bases from V and 2 bases from J, with 11 bases between. The CDR3 runs to 16 residues. This chain's CDR3 is CASSQDRTATYNEQFF. Here the CDR3 DNA reads TGTGCCAGCAGCCAAGATCGTACGGCGACCTACAATGAGCAGTTCTTC.

This clonotype turned up a few times. The chain has TRBV5-1 and TRBJ1-2, with 11 bases that match TRBD1. Trimming took 3 bases from V and 2 from J; bases not matched to a gene: 9. CDR1 SGHRS and CDR2 YFSETQ come from the germline V gene. The CDR3 is made up of 17 amino acids. CDR3 coding DNA: TGCGCCAGCAGCTCAACAGGCCGGGACAGGGGGAACTATGGCTACACCTTC. Encoded protein: CASSSTGRDRGNYGYTF.

V and J are TRBV18 and TRBJ1-6; D is unclear. The germline gives CDR1 KGHSH, CDR2 LQKENI. This CDR3 has 15 amino acids. V lost 6 bases and J 8 bases, leaving 17 bases between the germline ends. The CDR3 is CASSLTRLGDSPLHF. DNA of the CDR3: TGTGCCAGCTCCCTGACGCGGCTTGGGGATTCACCCCTCCACTTT.

The rearrangement links TRBV9 to TRBJ2-5; D is undetermined. CDR3 length: 14 amino acids. Looked up from germline, CDR1 is SGDLS and CDR2 is YYNGEE. V lost 0 bases to trimming and J lost 4 bases, with 10 bases between them. The CDR3 DNA reads as TGTGCCAGCAGCGTAGCTACCCGAGGAGAGACCCAGTACTTC. Protein sequence: CASSVATRGETQYF. Using reference TRBV9 and TRBJ2-5 for the parts outside the CDR3, the full variable domain is DSGVTQTPKHLITATGQRVTLRCSPRSGDLSVYWYQQSLDQGLQFLIQYYNGEERAKGNILERFSAQQFPDLHSELNLSSLELGDSALYFCASSVATRGETQYFGPGTRLLVL.

This clonotype was counted only a few times. This sequence joins TRBV2 and TRBJ1-2; TRBD1 matches at 8 bases. In germline, CDR1 is SNHLY, CDR2 FYNNEI. J was trimmed by 2 bases and V by 4 bases; bases with no gene match: 3. This CDR3 contains 14 residues. The CDR3 DNA reads TGTGCCAGCAGTGGGACAGGGTGGAACTATGGCTACACCTTC. This sequence encodes CASSGTGWNYGYTF.

This chain connects TRBV5-1 to TRBJ2-2; tentatively, D is TRBD1 or TRBD2 (5 bases each). V gave up 2 bases and J gave up 5 bases, with 13 bases separating them. Looked up from germline, CDR1 is SGHRS and CDR2 is YFSETQ. CDR3 size: 15 residues. The CDR3 nucleotides read TGCGCCAGCAGCTTACCCGGGGCTAATACCGGGGAGCTGTTTTTT. Amino acid sequence: CASSLPGANTGELFF. Combining the CDR3 with reference TRBV5-1 and TRBJ2-2 gives the whole variable domain KAGVTQTPRYLIKTRGQQVTLSCSPISGHRSVSWYQQTPGQGLQFLFEYFSETQRNKGNFPGRFSGRQFSNSRSEMNVSTLELGDSALYLCASSLPGANTGELFFGEGSRLTVL.

This clonotype was counted many times. The genes are TRBV6-5 and TRBJ1-1, with D perhaps TRBD1 (6 bases). There are 14 residues in the CDR3. Between the trimmed V and J ends, which lost 6 bases and 7 bases, there was a span of 18 bases. Germline V lookup: CDR1 MNHEY, CDR2 SVGAGI. As DNA, the CDR3 is TGTGCCAGCAGATCAGGGAGGGGGGCAATTGAAGCTTTCTTT. This codes for CASRSGRGAIEAFF.

This clonotype was seen more than once but under ten times. J is TRBJ2-2 and V is TRBV15; possible D gene TRBD1, 5 bases. Trimming took 6 bases from V and 0 from J, leaving 11 bases between them. The CDR3 is 15 residues long. The V gene's germline CDR1 is LNHNV and CDR2 YYDKDF (reference sequence). CDR3 bases: TGTGCCACCAGTCGTGAACAGGCGAACACCGGGGAGCTGTTTTTT. As protein: CATSREQANTGELFF.